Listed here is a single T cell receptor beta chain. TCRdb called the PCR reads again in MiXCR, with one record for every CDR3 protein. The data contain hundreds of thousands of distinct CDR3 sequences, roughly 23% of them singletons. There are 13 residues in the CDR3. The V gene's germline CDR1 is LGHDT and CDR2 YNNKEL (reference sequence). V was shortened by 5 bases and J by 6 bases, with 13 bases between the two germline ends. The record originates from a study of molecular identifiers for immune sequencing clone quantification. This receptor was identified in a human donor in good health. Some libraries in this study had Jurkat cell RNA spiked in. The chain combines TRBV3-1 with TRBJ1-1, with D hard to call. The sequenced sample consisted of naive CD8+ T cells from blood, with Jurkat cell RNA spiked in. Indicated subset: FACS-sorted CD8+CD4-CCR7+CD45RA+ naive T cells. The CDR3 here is CASSDTDGPEAFF. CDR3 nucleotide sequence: TGTGCCAGCAGCGACACCGACGGCCCTGAAGCTTTCTTT.